The rows below give T cell receptor beta chains drawn from one sample of a study of blood T cell repertoires in COVID-19. Clones were sequenced by immunoSEQ multiplex PCR, and TCRdb holds only the in-frame ones, with some missing. The profile covers 190,000 or so clones, with just under 90% appearing a single time and approximately 6.2% taken by the ten largest. The source material was peripheral blood. All receptors derive from a man between 60 and 75 years old who had recovered from COVID-19. Each CDR3 is given with its conserved first and last residue. The D gene is left open where the match is weak. Size tells how often a clone was seen (once, few, many) or the class of an expanded clone, and some rows leave it out.

V gene	clone size	J gene	D gene	CDR3 length	CDR3 protein	CDR3 DNA
TRBV27	once	TRBJ1-2	TRBD1	12	CASRTGDYGYTF	TGTGCCAGCAGGACAGGGGACTATGGCTACACCTTC
TRBV19	-	TRBJ2-6	-	14	CASSQSSGANVLTF	TGTGCCAGTTCCCAGTCCTCTGGGGCCAACGTCCTGACTTTC
TRBV6-5	-	TRBJ2-7	-	12	CASSPQGYEQYF	TGTGCCAGCAGTCCACAGGGATACGAGCAGTACTTC
TRBV6-5	-	TRBJ1-2	-	13	CASVSGGFYGYTF	TGTGCCAGCGTCTCCGGGGGATTCTATGGCTACACCTTC
TRBV6-4	-	TRBJ2-1	TRBD2	14	CASSAGTSWNEQFF	TGTGCCAGCAGCGCCGGGACTAGTTGGAATGAGCAGTTCTTC
TRBV2	-	TRBJ2-7	TRBD1	15	CASNKPDRESYEQYF	TGTGCCAGCAATAAACCCGACAGGGAGTCCTACGAGCAGTACTTC
TRBV5-8	-	TRBJ2-1	TRBD2	17	CASSSGLAPISYNEQFF	TGTGCCAGCAGCTCAGGACTAGCGCCAATTTCCTACAATGAGCAGTTCTTC
TRBV5-1	-	TRBJ2-5	-	15	CASSPRGTSQETQYF	TGCGCCAGCAGCCCCAGGGGCACTTCTCAAGAGACCCAGTACTTC
TRBV12-5	-	TRBJ2-7	TRBD2	20	CASGLNRGTSGGWLLYEQYF	TGTGCTAGTGGTTTGAACCGAGGGACTAGCGGGGGTTGGCTCCTCTACGAGCAGTACTTC
TRBV7-3	-	TRBJ2-5	-	15	CASSRLAQEQETQYF	TGTGCCAGCAGCCGCCTAGCTCAGGAGCAAGAGACCCAGTACTTC
TRBV7-3	-	TRBJ2-7	TRBD1	13	CASSTTGSDEQYF	TGTGCCAGCAGCACGACAGGGAGCGACGAGCAGTACTTC
TRBV2	-	TRBJ2-3	TRBD2	13	CASRLAGLDTQYF	TGTGCCAGCAGACTAGCGGGCCTAGATACGCAGTATTTT
TRBV6-2/TRBV6-3	-	TRBJ2-3	TRBD2	19	CASSYRTSGGPIDTDTQYF	TGTGCCAGCAGTTACCGTACTAGCGGGGGACCAATTGACACAGATACGCAGTATTTT
TRBV12-5	-	TRBJ1-5	-	15	CASGRNRDQDQPQHF	TGTGCTAGTGGCCGTAACAGGGATCAGGATCAGCCCCAGCATTTT
TRBV7-9	-	TRBJ2-7	TRBD1	15	CASLGTGTGGYEQYF	TGTGCCAGCCTGGGGACAGGGACAGGGGGGTACGAGCAGTACTTC
TRBV6-8	once	TRBJ1-5	TRBD1	14	CASPRDRKVEPQHF	TGTGCCAGCCCCCGGGACAGGAAGGTAGAGCCCCAGCATTTT
TRBV6-2/TRBV6-3	-	TRBJ2-7	TRBD1	11	CASSQGQEQYF	TGTGCCAGCAGCCAGGGACAGGAGCAGTACTTC
TRBV5-1	once	TRBJ1-1	TRBD1	14	CASRNRGMNTEAFF	TGCGCCAGCAGGAACAGGGGAATGAACACTGAAGCTTTCTTT
TRBV7-8	-	TRBJ1-2	-	15	CASSLVENRVWGYTF	TGTGCCAGCAGCTTAGTGGAGAACAGGGTTTGGGGCTACACCTTC
TRBV7-9	few	TRBJ2-1	TRBD2	16	CASSRWAGGHYNEQFF	TGTGCCAGCAGCCGCTGGGCGGGGGGGCACTACAATGAGCAGTTCTTC
TRBV21-1	-	TRBJ2-7	-	16	CASSKGPSAKLYEQYF	TGTGCCAGCAGCAAAGGGCCTAGCGCTAAACTCTACGAGCAGTACTTC
TRBV6-5	-	TRBJ1-2	-	12	CASTSGLHGYTF	TGTGCCAGCACGTCAGGGTTGCATGGCTACACCTTC